Below, 2 T cell receptor beta chains from the same sample are listed, as sequenced in a study of T cell responses to AZD1222 COVID-19 vaccine. Produced via immunoSEQ multiplex PCR; TCRdb's table is partial and in-frame only. The table has around 180,000 clones, 80% to 90% seen once. Here the sequenced sample was peripheral blood, taken on day 0 of AZD1222 vaccination. The receptor source for this set is an adult in good health.

This chain joins TRBV7-2 and TRBJ2-5; 9 nucleotides line up with TRBD2. CDR1 and CDR2 from the germline V gene are SGHTA and FQGNSA. The CDR3 extends over 14 amino acids. Trimming at V came to 3 bases and at J to 3 bases, leaving 2 bases not matched to a gene. The CDR3 DNA reads as TGTGCCAGCAGCTTTCAGCGGGGGGAAGAGACCCAGTACTTC. The encoded protein is CASSFQRGEETQYF.

The chain links TRBV7-3 to TRBJ1-2; 10 bases map to TRBD1. The CDR3 sequence is 13 residues long. V shed 4 bases, J shed 6 bases, and the junction held 2 bases outside the gene matches. Germline V gene lookup returns CDR1 SGHTA and CDR2 FQGTGA. The CDR3 region is CASSYGTGDGYTF. DNA for the CDR3: TGTGCCAGCAGCTACGGGACAGGGGATGGCTACACCTTC.